The present entry profiles one TCR beta chain with its context. Its antigen is not known. The germline V and J ends were trimmed by 5 bases and 4 bases, with 8 bases remaining between them. Germline V gene lookup returns CDR1 MNHNY and CDR2 SVGAGI (reference sequence). The CDR3 sequence is 12 residues long. The data were obtained in a study of cytomegalovirus exposure and HLA in healthy donors. Study as a whole: Genotyping of some 400 donors showed that approximately 83% belonged to the Caucasian-associated ancestry cluster. General study results and limits: When the data were analyzed later, several of the most significant clusters appeared to be linked to common viral pathogens. Available immune exposure information covered CMV serostatus only.

The donors gave bone marrow, and they were healthy. Primers included in the PCR were 60 Vbeta and 13 Jbeta primers. Some clones are missing from TCRdb's copy, which holds only in-frame ones; the method was immunoSEQ multiplex PCR. The table lists some 40,000 clones, 81% of them singletons. V usage is TRBV6-6 and J usage is TRBJ1-2; D is unresolved. The TCR originated in a man aged 50 or older in good health and CMV-seronegative. Sequences were obtained from PBMCs. The CDR3 nucleotides are TGTGCCAGCAGTAAAGAGGGCTATGGCTACACCTTC. Protein: CASSKEGYGYTF.